This T cell receptor (beta chain) originates from a study of lymphopenia after photon versus proton radiotherapy (dated 2019 in TCRdb). In the study overall: The study compared the immunological effects of photon versus proton radiation therapy in patients with gastrointestinal tumors who developed high-grade lymphopenia. The goal of the study was to describe how the two radiation modalities differ in their effects on the immune system. The cohort comprised 15 to 20 patients with gastrointestinal tumors who received either photon or proton therapy and then developed lymphopenia. The paper as a whole reports these results and caveats: Across the cohort, an inverse correlation was found between a larger post-nadir drop in TCR diversity and overall survival time among patients who died. Proton-treated patients stayed relatively stable during treatment, while photon-treated patients lost naive T cells and TCR diversity and gained effector/memory populations. After the lymphocyte count nadir, photon-treated repertoires showed oligoclonal expansion, especially of CD8+ Temra cells, which drove the drop in diversity. The survival association was examined only in patients who died, and the authors described better survival with proton therapy as a possibility, not as a demonstrated result.

The protocol used for the library was the immunoSEQ multiplex PCR assay. Deep sequencing of rearranged TCR beta loci, alongside multiparametric flow cytometry, was used to profile T cell repertoires. Sourced from immuneACCESS, this table was stored by TCRdb with only in-frame sequences that have V and J called. A share of the clones is absent; for the studies checked, an unresolved V gene accounts for under half, and the remainder has no known explanation. The sample includes 15,000 to 20,000 clones, with roughly nine tenths observed a single time. 9% to 10% of the sample belongs to the ten largest clones. In the case of this clone: It lacks a known antigen. No per-base quality is available; no much larger clone lies one base away.

CDR1 and CDR2 (LNHNV, YYDKDF) derive from the germline V gene (reference sequence). The trim is 3 bases for V and 0 bases for J, with a gap of 6 bases between the germline ends. The CDR3 starts with the cysteine, ends with the phenylalanine, and has 14 residues. Of all the DNA, just the CDR3 is kept, 42 bases in frame from base 1. The chain is assembled from TRBV15 and TRBJ1-5; no D gene is confidently identified. The source material was peripheral blood, sampled from a patient treated with proton-based radiotherapy. The origin of this receptor is a man in his sixties or seventies with pancreatic cancer. The CDR3 amino acid sequence is: CATSSRDSNQPQHF. The DNA reads as follows: TGTGCCACCAGCAGCCGGGATAGCAATCAGCCCCAGCATTTT.